This TCR beta chain was sequenced during a study of graft-versus-host responses after intestinal transplantation. Study-wide context: The recipients all started with anti-thymocyte globulin induction and then took tacrolimus and steroids for around three years.

This CDR3 spans 21 amino acids. V was clipped by 5 bases and J by 0 bases; unmatched bases: 23. In germline, CDR1 is MDHEN, CDR2 SYDVKM. Remarks on this clone: The antigen is not known.

Produced via immunoSEQ multiplex PCR; TCRdb's table is partial and in-frame only. The data hold more than 40,000 clones, with 85% to 95% observed a single time. Points from the study as a whole: The study associated peak circulating GvH clone levels with early post-transplant HvG declines. The marrow of recipients harbored GvH clones, and ileum or blood showed some of them first.

This clonotype originated in a human donor who was the organ donor for an intestinal transplant. This chain joins TRBV28 and TRBJ2-3; 7 nucleotides line up with TRBD2. This sample comprised unstimulated CD8+ T cells sorted from spleen or lymph node cells, obtained before transplant. CDR3 residues: CASSPRPGLEGERGSTDTQYF. Here the CDR3 DNA reads TGTGCCAGCAGTCCTAGGCCGGGCCTCGAGGGAGAGCGGGGTAGCACAGATACGCAGTATTTT. Complete variable domain (other parts from reference TRBV28 and TRBJ2-3): DVKVTQSSRYLVKRTGEKVFLECVQDMDHENMFWYRQDPGLGLRLIYFSYDVKMKEKGDIPEGYSVSREKKERFSLILESASTNQTSMYLCASSPRPGLEGERGSTDTQYFGPGTRLTVL.